Shown below are 12 T cell receptor beta chains from a single sample sequenced in a study of T cell responses to AZD1222 COVID-19 vaccine. Only in-frame clones appear in the TCRdb table, and some are missing; sequencing was by immunoSEQ multiplex PCR. Found here are approximately 110,000 clones, about 90% of them singletons; the top ten hold roughly 7.9%. Source: peripheral blood, taken 28 days after the second AZD1222 dose. These receptor sequences come from an adult who received the AZD1222 COVID-19 vaccine.

V is TRBV5-4 and J is TRBJ1-1; D perhaps matches TRBD1 (6 bases). The CDR3 covers 14 residues. V shed 0 bases and J shed 5 bases, with 11 bases lying between them. Germline CDR1 SGHNT, CDR2 YYREEE (reference sequence). The CDR3 DNA reads TGTGCCAGCAGCTTGGGCGGGGGGCGGACTGAAGCTTTCTTT. It is translated as CASSLGGGRTEAFF.

V and J are TRBV7-9 and TRBJ1-4; TRBD1 matches 9 bases. Germline V gene data show CDR1 as SEHNR and CDR2 as FQNEAQ (reference sequence). V gave up 4 bases and J gave up 5 bases; unmatched junction bases: 14. The CDR3 spans 18 residues. CDR3 amino acids: CASSSPDYSGTGNEKLFF. The CDR3, as DNA: TGTGCCAGCAGCTCACCAGATTACTCCGGGACAGGGAATGAAAAACTGTTTTTT.

The chain is built from TRBV19 and TRBJ1-1, with no clear D. This CDR3 contains 12 residues. Trimming removed 3 bases from V and 5 bases from J, with 7 bases in between. Germline V CDR1 and CDR2: LNHDA, SQIVND (reference sequence). CDR3 in amino acids: CASSMRQTEAFF. DNA of the CDR3: TGTGCCAGTAGTATGAGGCAGACTGAAGCTTTCTTT. The entire variable domain, with the rest obtained from reference TRBV19 and TRBJ1-1, is as follows: DGGITQSPKYLFRKEGQNVTLSCEQNLNHDAMYWYRQDPGQGLRLIYYSQIVNDFQKGDIAEGYSVSREKKESFPLTVTSAQKNPTAFYLCASSMRQTEAFFGQGTRLTVV.

The chain carries TRBV7-8 and TRBJ1-5, with 8 bases that match TRBD1. Germline values: CDR1 SGHVS, CDR2 FQNEAQ. Trimming cost V 2 bases and J 3 bases; bases outside gene matches: 3. The CDR3 loop spans 15 amino acids. In DNA form, the CDR3 reads TGTGCCAGCAGCTTAATGGACAGGGCCAATCAGCCCCAGCATTTT. It translates to CASSLMDRANQPQHF.

CDR3 sequence: CASRPDRLYGYTF. The CDR3 nucleotides are TGTGCCAGCAGACCTGACAGACTCTATGGCTACACCTTC. The chain recombines TRBV6-2 or TRBV6-3 with TRBJ1-2, with D possibly matching TRBD1 (5 bases). The germline V gene has CDR1 MNHEY and CDR2 SVGEGT. CDR3 length: 13 residues. The V gene lost 6 bases and the J gene lost 4 bases, with 12 bases spanning the gap.

This clone appeared once. This sequence joins TRBV18 and TRBJ1-1, with D unclear. CDR3 length equals 13 residues. Trimming shortened V by 5 bases and J by 7 bases, and 14 bases separated the two germline ends. The germline V gene encodes CDR1 KGHSH and CDR2 LQKENI. The CDR3 DNA is TGTGCCAGCTCATCCTTGTCCCGGATTGAAGCTTTCTTT. Protein: CASSSLSRIEAFF.

The gene calls are TRBV7-2 and TRBJ2-7; 15 bases are a match to TRBD2. The CDR3 contains 16 residues. The V gene's germline CDR1 is SGHTA and CDR2 FQGNSA. V lost 4 bases and J lost 3; bases outside the gene matches: 4. CDR3 DNA: TGTGCCAGCAGCTCCGGACTAGCGGGGGGGATCTACGAGCAGTACTTC. Protein sequence: CASSSGLAGGIYEQYF.

The chain is built from TRBV6-1 and TRBJ2-3; no clear D. CDR1 and CDR2 (germline): MNHNS, SASEGT. The CDR3 consists of 14 residues. V was cut by 3 bases and J by 4 bases, with 11 bases left in between. CDR3: CASSDMGGADTQYF. CDR3 DNA: TGTGCCAGCAGTGACATGGGCGGAGCAGATACGCAGTATTTT.

The chain combines TRBV5-6 with TRBJ1-1; D is uncertain. V lost 0 bases, J lost 1 base, and 13 bases lay in between. CDR3 length: 16 residues. CDR1 is SGHDT and CDR2 is YYEEEE in the germline V gene. Here the CDR3 DNA reads TGTGCCAGCAGCTTGGACCGCTACAGTCCGAACACTGAAGCTTTCTTT. Translating it yields CASSLDRYSPNTEAFF.

This chain links TRBV6-5 with TRBJ1-2; weak D call: TRBD1 (6 bases). V was cut by 5 bases and J by 2 bases, with 9 bases left in between. Germline loops: CDR1 MNHEY, CDR2 SVGAGI. This CDR3 spans 13 amino acids. The CDR3: CASSTDRNYGYTF. CDR3 DNA sequence: TGTGCCAGCAGTACAGACAGGAACTATGGCTACACCTTC.

The chain combines TRBV6-1 with TRBJ1-2; 7 bases line up with TRBD1. Unmatched junction bases numbered 7, after V lost 2 bases and J lost 7 bases. The CDR3 is made up of 14 amino acids. Germline loops: CDR1 MNHNS, CDR2 SASEGT. The CDR3 coding sequence is TGTGCCAGCAGTGAAATTAGAAGGGGGCTTGGCTACACCTTC. Translation gives CASSEIRRGLGYTF.

V is TRBV10-3 and J is TRBJ1-1; perhaps TRBD1 as D (5 bases). The CDR3 contains 15 residues. CDR1 is ENHRY and CDR2 is SYGVKD in the germline V gene. The V end lost 2 bases, the J end lost 5 bases, and 15 bases lay between the germline ends. CDR3 nucleotide sequence: TGTGCCATCAGTGAGGTGGGACCCGCCCGAACTGAAGCTTTCTTT. The encoded protein is CAISEVGPARTEAFF.